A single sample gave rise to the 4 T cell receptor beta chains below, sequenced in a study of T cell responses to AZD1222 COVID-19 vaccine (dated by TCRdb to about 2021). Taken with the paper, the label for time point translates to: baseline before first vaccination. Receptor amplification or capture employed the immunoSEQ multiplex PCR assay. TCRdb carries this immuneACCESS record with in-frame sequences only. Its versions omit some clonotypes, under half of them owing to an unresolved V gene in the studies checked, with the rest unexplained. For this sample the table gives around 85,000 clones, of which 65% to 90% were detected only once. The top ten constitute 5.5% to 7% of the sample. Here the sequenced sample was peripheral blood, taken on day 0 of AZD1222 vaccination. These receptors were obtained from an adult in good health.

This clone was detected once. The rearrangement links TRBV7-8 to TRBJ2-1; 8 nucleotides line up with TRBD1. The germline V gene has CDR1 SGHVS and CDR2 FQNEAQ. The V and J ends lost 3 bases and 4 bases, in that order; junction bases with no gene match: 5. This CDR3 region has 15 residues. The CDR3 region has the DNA TGTGCCAGCAGCTTCGGACAGGGCCTTTACAATGAGCAGTTCTTC. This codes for CASSFGQGLYNEQFF. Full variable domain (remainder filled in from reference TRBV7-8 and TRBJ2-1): GAGVSQSPRYKVAKRGQDVALRCDPISGHVSLFWYQQALGQGPEFLTYFQNEAQLDKSGLPSDRFFAERPEGSVSTLKIQRTQQEDSAVYLCASSFGQGLYNEQFFGPGTRLTVL.

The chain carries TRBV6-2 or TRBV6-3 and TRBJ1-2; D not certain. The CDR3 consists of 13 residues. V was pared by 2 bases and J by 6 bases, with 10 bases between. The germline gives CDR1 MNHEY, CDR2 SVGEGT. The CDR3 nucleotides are TGTGCCAGCAGTTACGGGCAGAGGGATGGCTACACCTTC. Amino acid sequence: CASSYGQRDGYTF.

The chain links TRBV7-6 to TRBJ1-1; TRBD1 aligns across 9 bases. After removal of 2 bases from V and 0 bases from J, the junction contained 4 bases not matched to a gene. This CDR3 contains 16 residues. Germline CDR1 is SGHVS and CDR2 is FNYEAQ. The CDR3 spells CASSLRTGAMNTEAFF. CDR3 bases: TGTGCCAGCAGCTTAAGGACAGGGGCCATGAACACTGAAGCTTTCTTT. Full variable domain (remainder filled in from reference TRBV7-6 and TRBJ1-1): GAGVSQSPRYKVTKRGQDVALRCDPISGHVSLYWYRQALGQGPEFLTYFNYEAQQDKSGLPNDRFSAERPEGSISTLTIQRTEQRDSAMYRCASSLRTGAMNTEAFFGQGTRLTVV.

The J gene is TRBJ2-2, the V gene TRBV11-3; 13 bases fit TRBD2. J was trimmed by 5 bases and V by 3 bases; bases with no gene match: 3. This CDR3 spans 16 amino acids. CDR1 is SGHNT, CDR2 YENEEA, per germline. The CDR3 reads CASSFRLAGGTGELFF. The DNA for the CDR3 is TGTGCCAGCAGCTTTCGACTAGCGGGAGGTACCGGGGAGCTGTTTTTT. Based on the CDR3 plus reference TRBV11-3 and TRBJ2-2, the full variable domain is EAGVVQSPRYKIIEKKQPVAFWCNPISGHNTLYWYLQNLGQGPELLIRYENEEAVDDSQLPKDRFSAERLKGVDSTLKIQPAELGDSAVYLCASSFRLAGGTGELFFGEGSRLTVL.